Listed here are 5 T cell receptor beta chains from one sample, sequenced in a study of control samples from healthy donors and cancer patients. Assay: immunoSEQ multiplex PCR; the TCRdb copy retains only in-frame clones and omits some. The profile shows roughly 120,000 clones, 70% to 90% of them singletons. Input material: blood. These receptors were taken from a man aged 45-60 years in good health.

The V and J genes are TRBV28 and TRBJ1-2; D not certain. V lost 3 bases to trimming and J lost 6 bases, with 8 bases between them. The CDR3 spans 12 residues. Per germline, CDR1 MDHEN and CDR2 SYDVKM. CDR3 loop: CASSFGSNGYTF. The CDR3 region has the DNA TGTGCCAGCAGTTTTGGATCAAATGGCTACACCTTC.

The gene calls are TRBV28 and TRBJ1-4; no clear D gene. Germline V lookup: CDR1 MDHEN, CDR2 SYDVKM. The length of the CDR3 is 11 residues. Trimming took off 3 bases at V and 8 bases at J, with 4 bases between the two ends. As DNA, the CDR3 is TGTGCCAGCAGTTTGCGGGAAAAACTGTTTTTT. Translating it yields CASSLREKLFF.

This clone was detected only a few times. The rearrangement uses TRBV4-1 and TRBJ1-4; a weak D match, TRBD1 (6 bases). CDR1 and CDR2 from the germline V gene are MGHRA and YSYEKL. V shed 1 base and J shed 8 bases, with 11 bases lying between them. The CDR3 loop spans 14 amino acids. The CDR3 sequence: CASSQGPGGEKLFF. DNA of the CDR3: TGCGCCAGCAGCCAAGGGCCTGGGGGCGAAAAACTGTTTTTT.

The rearrangement joins TRBV7-9 to TRBJ2-7; 7 bases fit TRBD1. The germline V gene has CDR1 SEHNR and CDR2 FQNEAQ (reference sequence). This CDR3 is built from 13 residues. V lost 3 bases to trimming and J lost 3 bases; unmatched junction nucleotides: 2. The CDR3 nucleotides read TGTGCCAGCAGCTTGGGACAGAACTACGAGCAGTACTTC. Residues: CASSLGQNYEQYF.

The DNA of the CDR3 is TGTGCCAGCAGTTTTCGAAGACGGGCTACCTACAATGAGCAGTTCTTC. Encoded protein: CASSFRRRATYNEQFF. The genes are TRBV28 and TRBJ2-1; D ambiguous. V shed 3 bases and J shed 2 bases, with 14 bases lying between them. CDR3 length equals 16 residues. Germline values: CDR1 MDHEN, CDR2 SYDVKM.